These 16 T cell receptor beta chains came from one sample sequenced in a study of shared clonotypes between healthy human individuals. As defined, naive CD8 cells were CD45RO-negative and positively selected for CCR7, with terminally differentiated effector memory CD45RA+ cells excluded. The method was immunoSEQ multiplex PCR; TCRdb's version includes in-frame clones alone and lacks a portion of them. The sample holds some 2.1 million clones, about 95% seen once. Sequencing was performed on naive CD8+ T cells sorted from blood. These receptors were obtained from a man aged 18 to 35 in good health.

This chain links TRBV27 with TRBJ2-7, with D possibly being TRBD1 (6 bases). V lost 5 bases and J lost 5, with 22 bases in between. From germline, CDR1 is MNHEY and CDR2 SMNVEV (reference sequence). This CDR3 is 16 amino acids long. The CDR3 reads CASSDDTSGALHEQYF. The CDR3 nucleotides are TGTGCCAGCAGTGATGACACGTCAGGGGCTCTCCACGAGCAGTACTTC.

The chain uses TRBV2 and TRBJ2-1, with D possibly matching TRBD1 (6 bases). The CDR3 spans 15 residues. V lost 5 bases and J lost 7, with 18 bases in between. The germline gives CDR1 SNHLY, CDR2 FYNNEI. The CDR3: CASSLSSPGENEQFF. The CDR3, as DNA: TGTGCCAGCAGTCTCTCCTCGCCAGGGGAGAATGAGCAGTTCTTC. The full variable domain, in which reference TRBV2 and TRBJ2-1 provide the parts outside the CDR3, is EPEVTQTPSHQVTQMGQEVILRCVPISNHLYFYWYRQILGQKVEFLVSFYNNEISEKSEIFDDQFSVERPDGSNFTLKIRSTKLEDSAMYFCASSLSSPGENEQFFGPGTRLTVL.

The gene calls are TRBV7-9 and TRBJ2-5, with TRBD2 matching over 10 bases. Germline CDR1 SEHNR, CDR2 FQNEAQ (reference sequence). The CDR3 loop spans 16 amino acids. The V gene end was trimmed by 5 bases and the J gene end by 5 bases; junction bases not matched to a gene: 11. The CDR3 loop is CASSDWGSGRDETQYF. The DNA of the CDR3 is TGTGCCAGCAGCGACTGGGGCAGCGGGAGGGATGAGACCCAGTACTTC. The full variable domain, in which reference TRBV7-9 and TRBJ2-5 provide the parts outside the CDR3, is DTGVSQNPRHKITKRGQNVTFRCDPISEHNRLYWYRQTLGQGPEFLTYFQNEAQLEKSRLLSDRFSAERPKGSFSTLEIQRTEQGDSAMYLCASSDWGSGRDETQYFGPGTRLLVL.

V and J are TRBV18 and TRBJ2-7; D assignment may be TRBD1 or TRBD2 (7 bases each). This CDR3 comprises 15 residues. From germline, CDR1 is KGHSH and CDR2 LQKENI. Between the trimmed V and J ends, which lost 3 bases and 3 bases, there was a span of 15 bases. The CDR3 DNA reads as TGTGCCAGCTCACCCGACAGGGAGGGGTTCTACGAGCAGTACTTC. Its translation: CASSPDREGFYEQYF. Full variable domain (missing parts from reference TRBV18 and TRBJ2-7): NAGVMQNPRHLVRRRGQEARLRCSPMKGHSHVYWYRQLPEEGLKFMVYLQKENIIDESGMPKERFSAEFPKEGPSILRIQQVVRGDSAAYFCASSPDREGFYEQYFGPGTRLTVT.

The rearrangement links TRBV2 to TRBJ1-4; D possibly corresponds to TRBD1 (5 bases). Trimming removed 6 bases from V and 6 bases from J, with 11 bases in between. CDR3 length: 13 residues. Looked up from germline, CDR1 is SNHLY and CDR2 is FYNNEI. For the CDR3, the DNA is TGTGCCAGCAGAGATGGGACGGATGAAAAACTGTTTTTT. This encodes CASRDGTDEKLFF.

This sequence joins TRBV27 and TRBJ1-1; 7 nucleotides align to TRBD1. V lost 3 bases and J lost 1; bases outside the gene matches: 8. CDR1 is MNHEY and CDR2 is SMNVEV in the germline V gene (reference sequence). The CDR3 loop spans 16 amino acids. CDR3 DNA sequence: TGTGCCAGCAGTTTCTCGTTGGGGGACAGGAACACTGAAGCTTTCTTT. Its translation: CASSFSLGDRNTEAFF.

Of note for this clone: The sample carries other DNA sequences with the same CDR3. The V call is TRBV5-6, the J call TRBJ2-7, with D uncertain. CDR3 length: 14 amino acids. V dropped 0 bases and J dropped 2 bases, with 9 bases sitting between them. Looked up from germline, CDR1 is SGHDT and CDR2 is YYEEEE. The CDR3 region is CASSLVLAPYEQYF. The CDR3 region has the DNA TGTGCCAGCAGCTTGGTACTCGCGCCCTACGAGCAGTACTTC.

The CDR3 region has the DNA TGTGCCAGCAGCTTAGCGCCCACAGGGGGCCCCGGGGAGCTGTTTTTT. This translates into CASSLAPTGGPGELFF. This chain links TRBV7-6 with TRBJ2-2; 9 bases line up with TRBD1. V gave up 0 bases and J gave up 6 bases; unmatched junction bases: 5. Germline V gene data show CDR1 as SGHVS and CDR2 as FNYEAQ. The CDR3 is 16 amino acids.

This clone was seen only a few times. The chain couples TRBV5-1 to TRBJ1-1; D not resolved. Trimming removed 4 bases from V and 2 bases from J, with 9 bases in between. The CDR3 is 13 residues long. CDR1 is SGHRS, CDR2 YFSETQ, per germline. The CDR3, as DNA: TGCGCCAGCAGCCGTATGGACAACACTGAAGCTTTCTTT. Translation gives CASSRMDNTEAFF.

The chain employs TRBV2 and TRBJ1-2, with TRBD1 matching 7 bases. This CDR3 comprises 17 residues. V dropped 3 bases and J dropped 0; count of bases not matched to a gene: 10. Germline CDR1 reads SNHLY; CDR2 reads FYNNEI. CDR3 loop: CASSDRDSPLANYGYTF. DNA for the CDR3: TGTGCCAGCAGTGATCGGGACAGCCCTTTAGCTAACTATGGCTACACCTTC.

This clone occurred once. The chain carries TRBV27 and TRBJ2-7; 13 bases agree with TRBD2. J gave up 2 bases and V 2 bases, and 6 bases lay outside the gene matches. The V gene's germline CDR1 is MNHEY and CDR2 SMNVEV (reference sequence). This CDR3 spans 17 amino acids. For the CDR3, the DNA is TGTGCCAGCAGTTTACGCGGACTAGCGGGAGTAGCCTACGAGCAGTACTTC. It yields the protein CASSLRGLAGVAYEQYF.

For this clone: Other DNA sequences in the same sample also yield this CDR3. The chain has TRBV6-5 and TRBJ2-7; 10 bases line up with TRBD2. From germline, CDR1 is MNHEY and CDR2 SVGAGI. The CDR3 length is 14 residues. J gave up 0 bases and V 6 bases, and 2 bases lay outside the gene matches. The CDR3 sequence is CASRRTSGSYEQYF. In DNA form, the CDR3 reads TGTGCCAGCAGGAGGACTAGCGGCTCCTACGAGCAGTACTTC.

CDR3 coding DNA: TGTGCCAGCAGTCCCGGCAGGGGGACTACAGATACGCAGTATTTT. This translates into CASSPGRGTTDTQYF. The J gene is TRBJ2-3, the V gene TRBV27, with D perhaps matching TRBD1 (7 bases). The CDR3 has 15 residues. CDR1 and CDR2 (germline): MNHEY, SMNVEV (reference sequence). V lost 5 bases and J 3 bases, leaving 15 bases between the germline ends.

A single count supports this clone. This rearrangement joins TRBV11-1 to TRBJ2-5, with TRBD2 matching over 11 bases. The J call is doubtful: the DNA matches TRBJ2-7 better. Germline V gene data show CDR1 as SGHAT and CDR2 as FQDESV (reference sequence). There are 15 residues in the CDR3. This CDR3 reads CASSLSRLAGLEQYF. The CDR3 DNA sequence: TGTGCCAGCAGCTTATCGAGACTAGCGGGGCTCGAGCAGTACTTC.

The chain carries TRBV30 and TRBJ1-2; perhaps TRBD1 as D (5 bases). V was clipped by 0 bases and J by 8 bases, with 13 bases between them. Germline values: CDR1 GTSNPN, CDR2 SVGIG (reference sequence). This CDR3 region has 13 residues. The CDR3 is CAWSVLGREGYTF. CDR3 nucleotide sequence: TGTGCCTGGAGTGTATTGGGACGGGAAGGCTACACCTTC.

As DNA, the CDR3 is TGTGCCATCAGTCCGGGACTGACAGATACGCAGTATTTT. Protein: CAISPGLTDTQYF. J is TRBJ2-3 and V is TRBV10-3; tentative D call: TRBD2 (6 bases). In germline, CDR1 is ENHRY, CDR2 SYGVKD. V was cut by 5 bases and J by 3 bases, with 9 bases left in between. The CDR3 spans 13 residues.